This passage covers 29 T cell receptor beta chains from one sample sequenced in a study of T cell repertoires in cytomegalovirus infection. TCRdb analysed the reads with MiXCR anew, one entry per CDR3 protein. Among 450,000 to 550,000 distinct CDR3 sequences listed, approximately 16% were seen once. Sequencing input: CD8+ T cells from PBMCs. Receptors originate from a human donor in good health (CMV status not recorded). Some clones in this sample may be carry-over from other donors' samples.

This sequence joins TRBV19 and TRBJ2-1; D not certain. The germline CDR1 and CDR2 sequences are LNHDA and SQIVND (reference sequence). The CDR3 has 12 amino acids. Trimming took off 8 bases at V and 10 bases at J, with 15 bases between the two ends. CDR3 nucleotides: TGTGCCAGTCTGGGTGGGCCGATGGAGCAGTTCTTC. It specifies CASLGGPMEQFF. The full variable domain, with the rest looked up from reference TRBV19 and TRBJ2-1, is DGGITQSPKYLFRKEGQNVTLSCEQNLNHDAMYWYRQDPGQGLRLIYYSQIVNDFQKGDIAEGYSVSREKKESFPLTVTSAQKNPTAFYLCASLGGPMEQFFGPGTRLTVL.

Only a few counts were recorded for this clonotype. The rearrangement links TRBV13 to TRBJ2-2; D remains unclear. The CDR3 is made up of 15 amino acids. Trimming removed 0 bases at V and 5 bases at J, with 10 bases between. Germline loops: CDR1 PRHDT, CDR2 FYEKMQ (reference sequence). The CDR3 spells CASSLGRRRTGELFF. The DNA for the CDR3 is TGTGCCAGCAGCTTAGGCAGGCGTAGGACCGGGGAGCTGTTTTTT.

This clonotype was seen more than once but under ten times. The gene calls are TRBV7-6 and TRBJ2-7; no firm D call. V was shortened by 1 base and J by 0 bases, with 10 bases between the two germline ends. This CDR3 contains 15 residues. Germline V gene sequence: CDR1 SGHVS, CDR2 FNYEAQ. CDR3 coding DNA: TGTGCCAGCAGCTTAGTCATATCCCTCTCCTACGAGCAGTACTTC. Translation gives CASSLVISLSYEQYF.

This clonotype was observed at least ten times. This sequence joins TRBV6-5 and TRBJ2-7; a weak D match, TRBD2 (5 bases). V lost 0 bases and J 3 bases, leaving 15 bases between the germline ends. CDR1 is MNHEY, CDR2 SVGAGI, per germline. The CDR3 spans 16 residues. The CDR3: CASSYSTGESYYEQYF. The CDR3, as DNA: TGTGCCAGCAGTTACTCTACCGGGGAATCCTACTACGAGCAGTACTTC.

The rearrangement uses TRBV5-3 and TRBJ2-3; TRBD2 agrees at 9 bases. TRBV5-3 is an ORF for which the function is uncertain. V shed 2 bases, J shed 4 bases, and the junction held 5 bases outside the gene matches. The CDR3 is made up of 15 amino acids. CDR3 bases: TGTGCCAGAAGCTTACCGCGGGAGGGCCCAGATACGCAGTATTTT. Protein product: CARSLPREGPDTQYF.

As regards this clonotype: Given a much more abundant clone one base away, this may be a read error. This CDR3 reads CASGVRYTGAFF. CDR3 in DNA: TGTGCTAGTGGCGTAAGGTACACTGGAGCTTTCTTT. The chain carries TRBV12-5 and TRBJ1-1; D remains unclear. This CDR3 contains 12 residues. Germline V gene data show CDR1 as LGHNT and CDR2 as FRNRAP.

The rearrangement links TRBV5-1 to TRBJ2-1; D is ambiguous. Germline CDR1 SGHRS, CDR2 YFSETQ. V lost 5 bases and J 4 bases, leaving 7 bases between the germline ends. This CDR3 region has 12 residues. This chain's CDR3 is CASRADYNEQFF. CDR3 nucleotides: TGCGCCAGCAGGGCCGATTACAATGAGCAGTTCTTC.

The gene calls are TRBV27 and TRBJ1-5, with D tentatively TRBD1 (5 bases). In germline, CDR1 is MNHEY, CDR2 SMNVEV (reference sequence). This CDR3 spans 13 amino acids. The V and J ends lost 8 bases and 2 bases respectively, with 10 bases between them. The CDR3 region has the DNA TGTGCCAGCGGTAAGGGGCGCAATCAGCCCCAGCATTTT. Translated, it gives CASGKGRNQPQHF.

This clonotype occurred many times. The chain links TRBV27 to TRBJ2-2; no reliable D call. The CDR3 totals 16 residues. CDR1 is MNHEY, CDR2 SMNVEV, per germline (reference sequence). Between the trimmed V and J ends, which lost 5 bases and 1 base, there was a span of 14 bases. The CDR3 nucleotides read TGTGCCAGCAGTCCCCCTAAGGTCGTGAACACCGGGGAGCTGTTTTTT. Protein: CASSPPKVVNTGELFF.

This clonotype was seen at least ten times. The chain is built from TRBV29-1 and TRBJ2-7; TRBD2 is a possible D gene (6 bases). Trimming shortened V by 5 bases and J by 1 base, and 12 bases separated the two germline ends. This CDR3 has 13 amino acids. Per germline, CDR1 SQVTM and CDR2 ANQGSEA. The DNA for the CDR3 is TGCAGCGTTTTGGCTAGCGCATCCTACGAGCAGTACTTC. As protein: CSVLASASYEQYF.

This clonotype occurred many times. The V call is TRBV12-3 or TRBV12-4, the J call TRBJ2-1; no definite D call. V was shortened by 4 bases and J by 3 bases, with 16 bases between the two germline ends. This CDR3 region has 16 residues. CDR3 sequence: CASSYASVPVYNEQFF. The CDR3 DNA is TGTGCCAGCAGTTACGCTTCAGTCCCCGTCTACAATGAGCAGTTCTTC.

In its sample, this clonotype was seen many times. The V gene is TRBV20-1, the J gene TRBJ2-1, with D possibly matching TRBD1 (6 bases). Germline-derived CDR1 and CDR2 are DFQATT and SNEGSKA (reference sequence). The V gene lost 3 bases and the J gene lost 7 bases, with 7 bases spanning the gap. The length of the CDR3 is 11 residues. CDR3 sequence (DNA): TGCAGTGCTAGGGGGGCTAATGAGCAGTTCTTC. Translated, it gives CSARGANEQFF.

The gene calls are TRBV20-1 and TRBJ2-7; 9 bases are shared with TRBD1. V lost 7 bases, J lost 7 bases, and 23 bases stayed unmatched. Germline V gene lookup returns CDR1 DFQATT and CDR2 SNEGSKA (reference sequence). The CDR3 length is 17 residues. Here the CDR3 reads CSVPTGHPGQGGDEQYF. Written as DNA, the CDR3 is TGCAGTGTCCCAACGGGACACCCGGGACAGGGTGGCGATGAGCAGTACTTC.

In its sample, this clonotype was seen many times. The V call is TRBV6-5, the J call TRBJ1-1; no reliable D call. This CDR3 comprises 14 residues. The germline CDR1 and CDR2 sequences are MNHEY and SVGAGI. The V end lost 3 bases, the J end lost 2 bases, and 10 bases lay between the germline ends. The CDR3 loop is CASSYGRGNTEAFF. The CDR3 nucleotides are TGTGCCAGCAGTTATGGTCGCGGAAACACTGAAGCTTTCTTT.

This chain uses TRBV5-4 with TRBJ1-2; D uncertain. Trimming left V 6 bases short and J 7 bases short, with 10 bases between. The length of the CDR3 is 11 residues. In germline, CDR1 is SGHNT, CDR2 YYREEE (reference sequence). The CDR3 nucleotides read TGTGCCAGCATCGGATCTCTTGGCTACACCTTC. Translation: CASIGSLGYTF.

V and J are TRBV19 and TRBJ2-2; TRBD1 matches at 9 bases. The germline V gene has CDR1 LNHDA and CDR2 SQIVND (reference sequence). This CDR3 region has 17 residues. Losses at the gene ends were 5 bases for V and 5 bases for J; bases not matched to a gene: 12. The DNA of the CDR3 is TGTGCCAGTAGTTTCCCGCGGGACAGGGAATTTACCGGGGAGCTGTTTTTT. Encoded protein: CASSFPRDREFTGELFF. Variable domain in full (rest from reference TRBV19 and TRBJ2-2): DGGITQSPKYLFRKEGQNVTLSCEQNLNHDAMYWYRQDPGQGLRLIYYSQIVNDFQKGDIAEGYSVSREKKESFPLTVTSAQKNPTAFYLCASSFPRDREFTGELFFGEGSRLTVL.

This clonotype was counted ten times or more. The chain employs TRBV7-9 and TRBJ2-1, with D perhaps TRBD1 (6 bases). The CDR3 contains 11 residues. The ends were cut back, 8 bases at V and 8 bases at J, with 10 bases in the middle. Germline CDR1 and CDR2: SEHNR and FQNEAQ (reference sequence). CDR3 in amino acids: CASGGLDEQFF. In DNA form, the CDR3 reads TGTGCCAGCGGGGGCCTGGATGAGCAGTTCTTC.

The chain employs TRBV4-2 and TRBJ2-7; 7 bases are a match to TRBD2. The CDR3 runs 15 residues. Germline CDR1 reads LGHNA; CDR2 reads YNFKEQ. V gave up 2 bases and J gave up 3 bases; unmatched junction bases: 7. The CDR3 DNA reads as TGTGCCAGCAGCCAAAATGGGCGGGGGAGCTACGAGCAGTACTTC. This encodes CASSQNGRGSYEQYF.

The count of this clonotype is one. One base away lies a much larger clone, so this may be a sequencing read error. The rearrangement links TRBV28 to TRBJ2-7, with TRBD2 matching over 7 bases. Trimming removed 8 bases from V and 1 base from J; junction bases left unmatched: 5. CDR3 length: 13 residues. Germline V gene data show CDR1 as MDHEN and CDR2 as SYDVKM. The CDR3 sequence: CASDSGGSYEQYF. The CDR3 nucleotides are TGTGCCAGCGACTCGGGAGGTTCCTACGAGCAGTACTTC.

The table lists this clonotype with many counts. This chain connects TRBV6-6 to TRBJ2-1; D unresolved. Trimming stripped 2 bases from V and 8 bases from J, with 7 bases between. Per germline, CDR1 MNHNY and CDR2 SVGAGI (reference sequence). This CDR3 comprises 12 residues. Here the CDR3 reads CASSYHTHEQFF. CDR3 nucleotide sequence: TGTGCCAGCAGTTACCATACCCATGAGCAGTTCTTC.

Comment on this clonotype: This likely comes from a read error, as the CDR3 has no conserved phenylalanine or tryptophan at its end. Written as DNA, the CDR3 is TGTGCCAGCAGTCACGGATCTAGCGGGAGGGGTTACGAGCAGTACTTA. Translated: CASSHGSSGRGYEQYL. The chain combines TRBV6-8 with TRBJ2-7; the match to TRBD2 covers 12 bases. V shed 5 bases and J 4 bases; nucleotides not matched to a gene: 9. Per the germline V gene, CDR1 is MNHGY and CDR2 is SAAAGT. The CDR3 sequence is 16 residues long.

This clonotype was seen many times. The V call is TRBV12-3 or TRBV12-4, the J call TRBJ2-3; D possibly uses TRBD1 or TRBD2 (5 bases each). The length of the CDR3 is 15 residues. V lost 3 bases to trimming and J lost 0 bases, with 10 bases between them. The CDR3 protein is CASSLRGLSTDTQYF. The CDR3 bases are TGTGCCAGCAGTTTGAGGGGATTAAGCACAGATACGCAGTATTTT.

This sequence joins TRBV5-8 and TRBJ1-2, with unresolved D. The CDR3 has 15 amino acids. The germline V gene encodes CDR1 SGHTS and CDR2 YDEGEE. Trimming removed 1 base from V and 8 bases from J, with 18 bases in between. In DNA form, the CDR3 reads TGTGCCAGCAGCTTGAGGAGGGAGATGTTGTGGGGCTACACCTTC. Translating gives CASSLRREMLWGYTF.

This clonotype was counted a few times. This CDR3 reads CASSPPGGYSGNTIYF. The DNA of the CDR3 is TGTGCCAGCAGTCCCCCTGGGGGATACTCTGGAAACACCATATATTTT. The gene calls are TRBV25-1 and TRBJ1-3, with a weak D call TRBD1 (5 bases). The germline V and J ends were trimmed by 5 bases and 0 bases, with 14 bases remaining between them. This CDR3 has 16 residues. The germline V gene has CDR1 MGHDK and CDR2 SYGVNS.

The J gene is TRBJ2-7, the V gene TRBV5-6, with D tentatively TRBD1 (5 bases). Germline V gene sequence: CDR1 SGHDT, CDR2 YYEEEE. The CDR3 runs to 17 residues. The ends were cut back, 2 bases at V and 0 bases at J, with 18 bases in the middle. Written as DNA, the CDR3 is TGTGCCAGCAGCTTAACAGCCCCAAGGGGCAACTCCTACGAGCAGTACTTC. It encodes CASSLTAPRGNSYEQYF.

The V and J genes are TRBV27 and TRBJ1-4; possibly TRBD1 for D (6 bases). The germline CDR1 and CDR2 sequences are MNHEY and SMNVEV (reference sequence). The CDR3 loop spans 17 amino acids. The germline V and J ends were trimmed by 2 bases and 2 bases, with 15 bases remaining between them. In nucleotides, the CDR3 is TGTGCCAGCAGTTTAGAGGGGGGCTTTGGGACTAATGAAAAACTGTTTTTT. Protein product: CASSLEGGFGTNEKLFF.

The chain joins TRBV7-3 to TRBJ2-5; 8 nucleotides line up with TRBD1. Looked up from germline, CDR1 is SGHTA and CDR2 is FQGTGA. CDR3 length: 14 amino acids. J lost 4 bases, V lost 5 bases, and 6 bases had no gene match. The CDR3: CASSPTGVGETQYF. As DNA, the CDR3 is TGTGCCAGCAGCCCGACAGGGGTCGGAGAGACCCAGTACTTC.

The sample holds a few counts of this clonotype. The chain combines TRBV19 with TRBJ2-1; possible D gene TRBD2, 6 bases. V was clipped by 6 bases and J by 10 bases, with 16 bases between them. This CDR3 has 13 residues. Germline CDR1 LNHDA, CDR2 SQIVND (reference sequence). CDR3 amino acids: CASSTAPGREQFF. CDR3 in DNA: TGTGCCAGTAGCACAGCTCCCGGGAGAGAGCAGTTCTTC.

This clonotype occurred many times. J is TRBJ1-5 and V is TRBV7-8, with TRBD1 identical over 9 bases. The CDR3 runs 15 residues. The V and J ends lost 5 bases and 2 bases, in that order; junction bases with no gene match: 4. The germline CDR1 and CDR2 sequences are SGHVS and FQNEAQ. CDR3 bases: TGTGCCAGCAGCATACGGACAGGGGGCAATCAGCCCCAGCATTTT. Protein product: CASSIRTGGNQPQHF.